The 10 T cell receptor beta chains in this list originate from one sample, sequenced in a study of blood T cell repertoires in COVID-19. Libraries were prepared by immunoSEQ multiplex PCR; TCRdb keeps only in-frame clonotypes and omits some of them. The sample contains about 26,000 clones, around 90% of which appear only once. Sequenced: peripheral blood. The receptors shown here come from a human donor in a cohort sampled during active COVID-19.

The chain joins TRBV18 to TRBJ2-1; TRBD2 matches at 10 bases. The CDR3 has 13 residues. Germline assignment: CDR1 KGHSH and CDR2 LQKENI. V trimming: 3 bases; J trimming: 8 bases; junction bases outside the gene matches: 1. This CDR3 reads CASSPGTSDEQFF. The CDR3 region has the DNA TGTGCCAGCTCACCCGGGACTAGCGATGAGCAGTTCTTC.

The genes are TRBV5-1 and TRBJ2-1; 11 bases are shared with TRBD2. Germline trimming cut 2 bases from V and 10 bases from J; bases unmatched to any gene: 5. Looked up from germline, CDR1 is SGHRS and CDR2 is YFSETQ. The CDR3 runs 14 residues. DNA of the CDR3: TGCGCCAGCAGCTTCACTAGCGGGGGTGGCGAGCAGTTCTTC. This sequence encodes CASSFTSGGGEQFF.

The chain employs TRBV21-1 and TRBJ2-7; no check of the table's D call, TRBD1, against the DNA was made. TRBV21-1 is given as a pseudogene. This CDR3 spans 15 amino acids. Written as DNA, the CDR3 is TGTGCCAGCAGCAAAATTGGACATCCCTCCTACGAGCAGTACTTC. Protein: CASSKIGHPSYEQYF.

This rearrangement joins TRBV11-2 to TRBJ2-1, with D possibly matching TRBD1 (6 bases). This CDR3 has 15 amino acids. The germline CDR1 and CDR2 sequences are SGHAT and FQNNGV. The V end was cut by 5 bases, the J end by 6 bases, with 17 bases between. Here the CDR3 reads CASSPGQFISNEQFF. CDR3 bases: TGTGCCAGCAGCCCAGGACAGTTTATAAGCAATGAGCAGTTCTTC.

The V and J genes are TRBV5-4 and TRBJ2-4; 7 bases line up with TRBD2. In germline, CDR1 is SGHNT, CDR2 YYREEE (reference sequence). The CDR3 loop spans 18 amino acids. The V segment lost 3 bases and the J segment 0 bases; nucleotides outside the gene matches: 12. CDR3: CASSSRTSQPLAKNIQYF. CDR3 nucleotides: TGTGCCAGCAGCTCCCGGACTAGTCAGCCCCTAGCCAAAAACATTCAGTACTTC.

The chain carries TRBV18 and TRBJ1-2; D not certain. Germline V CDR1 and CDR2: KGHSH, LQKENI. The CDR3 extends over 12 amino acids. Trimming shortened V by 3 bases and J by 8 bases, and 10 bases separated the two germline ends. The CDR3 is CASSPNTSGYTF. The CDR3 bases are TGTGCCAGCTCACCGAATACATCGGGCTACACCTTC.

This rearrangement joins TRBV4-1 to TRBJ1-2, with D perhaps TRBD1 (5 bases). The CDR3 is made up of 13 amino acids. Trimming removed 0 bases at V and 5 bases at J, with 7 bases between. Germline V gene sequence: CDR1 MGHRA, CDR2 YSYEKL. CDR3 bases: TGCGCCAGCAGCCAAGATCAGGGTTATGGCTACACCTTC. Translated, it gives CASSQDQGYGYTF.

The chain links TRBV9 to TRBJ2-5; perhaps TRBD2 as D (6 bases). V was clipped by 4 bases and J by 8 bases, with 24 bases between them. Germline values: CDR1 SGDLS, CDR2 YYNGEE. The CDR3 has 16 residues. CDR3 coding DNA: TGTGCCAGCAGCCCTAGCTCGACCCGGGGAGGACTCACCCAGTACTTC. This gives the protein CASSPSSTRGGLTQYF.

This sequence joins TRBV5-1 and TRBJ2-1; D might be TRBD1 (6 bases). Trimming left V 1 base short and J 8 bases short, with 16 bases between. The CDR3 covers 15 residues. The germline gives CDR1 SGHRS, CDR2 YFSETQ. The DNA for the CDR3 is TGCGCCAGCAGCTTGTCTGTGTTTACAGGGTATGAGCAGTTCTTC. Protein sequence: CASSLSVFTGYEQFF.

The sample holds a few counts of this clone. The V gene is TRBV6-1, the J gene TRBJ1-5; D might be TRBD1 (5 bases). V lost 3 bases to trimming and J lost 7 bases, with 16 bases between them. Per the germline V gene, CDR1 is MNHNS and CDR2 is SASEGT. The CDR3 covers 15 residues. CDR3 residues: CASSDKSGGGQPQHF. DNA for the CDR3: TGTGCCAGCAGTGACAAGTCTGGCGGGGGGCAGCCCCAGCATTTT.